Here is one T cell receptor beta chain with its context. This record belongs to a study of blood T cell repertoires in COVID-19. The CDR3 loop spans 13 amino acids. CDR1 and CDR2 from the germline V gene are SGHAT and FQNNGV. Trimming took off 5 bases at V and 4 bases at J, with 11 bases between the two ends. Libraries were prepared by immunoSEQ multiplex PCR; TCRdb keeps only in-frame clonotypes and omits some of them. The sample yields 150,000 to 200,000 clones, around 84% seen once. The sequence derives from a man in his forties or fifties who had recovered from COVID-19. Sequencing input: PBMCs or T cells enriched from blood (not recorded which). The chain is built from TRBV11-2 and TRBJ1-2; tentative D call: TRBD1 (5 bases). CDR3 protein: CASSLGTVYGYTF. The CDR3 DNA reads TGTGCCAGCAGCCTAGGGACTGTCTATGGCTACACCTTC.